These 9 T cell receptor beta chains share one sample of origin, sequenced in a study of response to subunit inactivated influenza vaccine. TCRdb called the RT-PCR reads again in MiXCR, with one record for every CDR3 protein. The table shows 560,000 or so distinct CDR3 sequences, with roughly 8.2% occurring only once. The sequencing used PBMCs from blood, collected less than 30 months after vaccination. These receptors originate from a man aged 45 to 70 who received an inactivated influenza vaccine.

This clonotype has a handful of counts. The chain combines TRBV5-1 with TRBJ2-1, with D possibly TRBD2 on 5 matching bases. Germline CDR1 SGHRS, CDR2 YFSETQ. V was clipped by 6 bases and J by 1 base, with 11 bases between them. The CDR3 is made up of 14 amino acids. CDR3 in amino acids: CASTIGGSYNEQFF. The CDR3 DNA sequence: TGCGCCAGCACTATAGGCGGGTCCTACAATGAGCAGTTCTTC.

This clonotype was detected ten times or more. The V and J genes are TRBV10-3 and TRBJ1-6, with D perhaps matching TRBD1 (5 bases). The germline gives CDR1 ENHRY, CDR2 SYGVKD. The CDR3 sequence is 14 residues long. V was trimmed by 9 bases and J by 4 bases, leaving 13 bases between them. CDR3 sequence: CAIGAGRYNSPLHF. The CDR3 DNA is TGTGCCATTGGAGCGGGACGATATAATTCACCCCTCCACTTT.

This clonotype was seen more than once but under ten times. The chain employs TRBV7-2 and TRBJ2-7; possible D gene TRBD1, 5 bases. Germline loops: CDR1 SGHTA, CDR2 FQGNSA. The CDR3 length is 13 residues. V was clipped by 7 bases and J by 0 bases, with 10 bases between them. CDR3 nucleotide sequence: TGTGCCAGCAAGCACAGGAGCTCCTACGAGCAGTACTTC. Protein sequence: CASKHRSSYEQYF.

This rearrangement joins TRBV20-1 to TRBJ1-1; possible D gene TRBD1, 6 bases. Deletions cut 0 bases from V and 5 bases from J, with 16 bases between. Germline CDR1 and CDR2: DFQATT and SNEGSKA (reference sequence). The length of the CDR3 is 15 residues. The CDR3 bases are TGCAGTGCTAGAGAACAGGGTGTCGCGCGGACTGAAGCTTTCTTT. Its protein product is CSAREQGVARTEAFF.

In its sample, this clonotype was seen many times. The rearrangement uses TRBV25-1 and TRBJ2-5; weak D call: TRBD1 (5 bases). The CDR3 has 16 residues. Trimming shortened V by 1 base and J by 0 bases, and 12 bases separated the two germline ends. Germline CDR1 MGHDK, CDR2 SYGVNS. The CDR3 reads CASSEWLTADQETQYF. In DNA, the CDR3 is TGTGCCAGCAGTGAATGGTTGACAGCCGACCAAGAGACCCAGTACTTC.

This clonotype has ten or more counts. The rearrangement uses TRBV5-1 and TRBJ2-1; D might be TRBD2 (5 bases). Between the trimmed V and J ends, which lost 5 bases and 9 bases, there was a span of 15 bases. CDR3 length: 13 residues. Germline CDR1 is SGHRS and CDR2 is YFSETQ. The CDR3 loop reads CASREEALGEQFF. DNA of the CDR3: TGCGCCAGCAGGGAGGAAGCTTTGGGTGAGCAGTTCTTC. The variable domain in full, completed from reference TRBV5-1 and TRBJ2-1, reads KAGVTQTPRYLIKTRGQQVTLSCSPISGHRSVSWYQQTPGQGLQFLFEYFSETQRNKGNFPGRFSGRQFSNSRSEMNVSTLELGDSALYLCASREEALGEQFFGPGTRLTVL.

Ten or more counts support this clonotype. The V gene is TRBV20-1, the J gene TRBJ2-5, with D tentatively TRBD1 (5 bases). The CDR3 consists of 12 residues. Per germline, CDR1 DFQATT and CDR2 SNEGSKA (reference sequence). The ends were cut back, 1 base at V and 5 bases at J, with 8 bases in the middle. The CDR3 nucleotides read TGCAGTGCTAGAGTAGGGGCCGAGACCCAGTACTTC. Its translation is CSARVGAETQYF.

The V call is TRBV12-3 or TRBV12-4, the J call TRBJ2-2, with TRBD1 matching 7 bases. This CDR3 contains 19 residues. Germline trimming cut 8 bases from V and 1 base from J; bases unmatched to any gene: 19. The CDR3 region is CASCVVTLVGDRNTGELFF. DNA for the CDR3: TGTGCCAGCTGTGTCGTTACGTTAGTGGGGGACAGGAACACCGGGGAGCTGTTTTTT.

This clonotype appeared many times. The V gene is TRBV5-6, the J gene TRBJ1-2, with D possibly TRBD1 on 5 matching bases. Germline CDR1 reads SGHDT; CDR2 reads YYEEEE. There are 15 residues in the CDR3. Trimming took off 1 base at V and 6 bases at J, with 16 bases between the two ends. CDR3 nucleotide sequence: TGTGCCAGCAGCTTGTTGGGAGAGTTGGGGGATGGCTACACCTTC. Protein: CASSLLGELGDGYTF.